A selection of T cell receptor beta chains follows, all from one sample in a study of CD8+ T cells in alopecia areata. The assay was immunoSEQ multiplex PCR, and TCRdb's table has in-frame clones only and misses some. The sample records 110,000 to 150,000 clones, roughly 86% being singletons. This material consisted of CD8+ T cells sorted from blood, taken at week 4, from a patient treated with tofacitinib. The receptors here all came from a human donor with alopecia areata. The conserved cysteine and the conserved F or W are not part of the CDR3 here.

J gene,V gene,CDR3 length,CDR3 protein
TRBJ1-5,TRBV27,13,ASSSGRYSNQPQH
TRBJ2-3,TRBV27,13,ASRASGGPGDTQY
TRBJ2-5,TRBV7-9,14,ASSPPTVRGGETQY
TRBJ2-2,TRBV30,11,AEEQGVAGELF
TRBJ1-4,TRBV2,13,ASSERGRLAEKLF
TRBJ1-2,TRBV5-1,11,ASSLGTNYGYT
TRBJ2-1,TRBV11-2,13,ASSQVLVAHNEQF
TRBJ2-7,TRBV4-1,13,ASSQGLAGSYEQY
TRBJ1-1,TRBV27,10,ASSLFGREAF
TRBJ2-7,TRBV5-1,11,ASSNDREYEQY
TRBJ2-7,TRBV4-1,12,ASSQATAATEQY
TRBJ2-1,TRBV6-5,12,ASTYGGRDNEQF
TRBJ2-2,TRBV29-1,11,SARGSNTGELF
TRBJ2-3,TRBV4-2,13,ASSPLAGGPDTQY
TRBJ2-1,TRBV2,9,ASRTYNEQF
TRBJ2-3,TRBV6-6,12,ASMSGRVTDTQY
TRBJ2-7,TRBV6-5,11,ATAIAGVGEQY
TRBJ2-7,TRBV5-1,11,ASKTGFDYEQY
TRBJ2-7,TRBV7-9,11,ASRPGTGYEQY
TRBJ2-3,TRBV30,10,AWSEGGDTQY
TRBJ2-7,TRBV6-6,10,ASTSDSYEQY
TRBJ2-7,TRBV7-9,15,ASSHVSAGTGGYEQY